The source of this TCR beta chain is a study of T-cell memory formation after mild COVID-19. General study findings and limits: There was no confirmation that second-wave clones peaking on day 37 were SARS-CoV-2 specific.

The trim removed 2 bases at V and 2 bases at J, leaving 1 base unmatched. CDR1 and CDR2 from the germline V gene are DFQATT and SNEGSKA (reference sequence). The CDR3 is 14 residues long. TCRdb recomputed calls from the 5' RACE reads with MiXCR, one row per CDR3 protein. This table has 390,000 or so distinct CDR3 sequences, roughly 15% appearing once. A word on this clonotype: The antigen is undetermined.

The V gene is TRBV20-1, the J gene TRBJ1-5; 9 bases are a match to TRBD1. The source is a man younger than 35 who had mild COVID-19 (a few samples of this study predate the infection). Cell type and time point are not known. The sequenced sample consisted of PBMCs or a T cell subset sorted from them (not recorded which). The CDR3 DNA sequence: TGCAGTGCTAGAAGACAGGGGGGCAATCAGCCCCAGCATTTT. This encodes CSARRQGGNQPQHF.